What follows are 27 T cell receptor beta chains derived from one specimen sequenced in a study of memory B cells and T cells in multiple sclerosis. Libraries were prepared by immunoSEQ multiplex PCR; TCRdb keeps only in-frame clonotypes and omits some of them. This table has approximately 47,000 clones, more than 65% appearing once. Stimulus-free culture yielded autoproliferating CFSE-dim and non-proliferating CFSE-high T cells, each sequenced separately. Pooled replicate wells came from approximately 50 million CFSE-labeled PBMCs cultured about seven days without stimulus. Antigen specificity for these receptors is unknown. The material sequenced was PBMCs from blood kept in culture. The source of these receptors is a human donor with multiple sclerosis.

The chain carries TRBV5-1 and TRBJ1-1; no clear D. This CDR3 spans 18 amino acids. V dropped 0 bases and J dropped 1 base, with 19 bases sitting between them. CDR1 SGHRS and CDR2 YFSETQ come from the germline V gene. CDR3 protein: CASSLASGLRAENTEAFF. For the CDR3, the DNA is TGCGCCAGCAGCTTGGCCAGTGGACTGCGAGCCGAGAACACTGAAGCTTTCTTT.

This clone is a singleton in its sample. This chain joins TRBV11-2 and TRBJ2-2, with D possibly matching TRBD1 (7 bases). The CDR3 contains 16 residues. V shed 5 bases and J shed 7 bases, with 20 bases lying between them. Germline loops: CDR1 SGHAT, CDR2 FQNNGV. This CDR3 reads CASSPPDREVRGELFF. The CDR3 DNA reads as TGTGCCAGCAGCCCGCCTGACAGGGAGGTGCGCGGGGAGCTGTTTTTT. Full variable domain (outside the CDR3, taken from reference TRBV11-2 and TRBJ2-2): EAGVAQSPRYKIIEKRQSVAFWCNPISGHATLYWYQQILGQGPKLLIQFQNNGVVDDSQLPKDRFSAERLKGVDSTLKIQPAKLEDSAVYLCASSPPDREVRGELFFGEGSRLTVL.

The CDR3 nucleotides are TGTGCCAGCAGCGCTTCCGGGACTACCCACAATGAGCAGTTCTTC. It is translated as CASSASGTTHNEQFF. The rearrangement uses TRBV9 and TRBJ2-1; 7 positions match TRBD2. The CDR3 runs 15 residues. CDR1 and CDR2 from the germline V gene are SGDLS and YYNGEE. The junction had 8 bases not matched to a gene; V was cut back by 3 bases and J by 5 bases.

V is TRBV5-1 and J is TRBJ1-2; 9 bases align to TRBD1. This CDR3 is 14 amino acids long. Trimming cost V 4 bases and J 1 base; bases outside gene matches: 2. Germline CDR1 SGHRS, CDR2 YFSETQ. The CDR3 nucleotides read TGCGCCAGCAGCGAGGGACAGGGTAACTATGGCTACACCTTC. Its translation: CASSEGQGNYGYTF.

The chain has TRBV6-5 and TRBJ1-1; D not certain. Germline loops: CDR1 MNHEY, CDR2 SVGAGI. The ends were cut back, 2 bases at V and 1 base at J, with 5 bases in the middle. The CDR3 extends over 13 amino acids. CDR3 sequence: CASSYRWNTEAFF. As DNA, the CDR3 is TGTGCCAGCAGTTACAGGTGGAACACTGAAGCTTTCTTT.

The gene calls are TRBV7-2 and TRBJ1-1; a possible D gene is TRBD1 (5 bases). The ends were cut back, 2 bases at V and 5 bases at J, with 15 bases in the middle. Germline CDR1 and CDR2: SGHTA and FQGNSA. The CDR3 is 15 residues long. Here the CDR3 reads CASSLTLGGRTEAFF. CDR3 in DNA: TGTGCCAGCAGCTTAACTCTGGGGGGGAGGACTGAAGCTTTCTTT.

The chain has TRBV30 and TRBJ1-1, with D perhaps matching TRBD1 (5 bases). This CDR3 is built from 14 residues. The V and J ends lost 2 bases and 4 bases respectively, with 14 bases between them. CDR1 is GTSNPN and CDR2 is SVGIG in the germline V gene (reference sequence). CDR3 sequence (DNA): TGTGCCTGGAGTTCGGGGGACGGAGGCACTGAAGCTTTCTTT. Its translation: CAWSSGDGGTEAFF.

V gene TRBV5-1 combines with J gene TRBJ2-5; D might be TRBD1 or TRBD2, each matching 6 bases. V lost 3 bases, J lost 4 bases, and 13 bases lay in between. The CDR3 is 14 amino acids. Germline loops: CDR1 SGHRS, CDR2 YFSETQ. Here the CDR3 reads CASSSGGGGETQYF. The CDR3 region has the DNA TGCGCCAGCAGCTCCGGGGGCGGAGGAGAGACCCAGTACTTC.

Here the CDR3 DNA reads TGCGCCAGCAGCTTGGCAGGGCCAGATACGCAGTATTTT. Translated: CASSLAGPDTQYF. This chain connects TRBV5-1 to TRBJ2-3, with D tentatively TRBD1 (5 bases). The CDR3 totals 13 residues. CDR1 SGHRS and CDR2 YFSETQ come from the germline V gene. V was clipped by 0 bases and J by 4 bases, with 6 bases between them.

V usage is TRBV6-6 and J usage is TRBJ1-5, with 7 bases that match TRBD1. In germline, CDR1 is MNHNY, CDR2 SVGAGI (reference sequence). V lost 6 bases and J lost 0; bases outside the gene matches: 8. CDR3 length: 16 amino acids. The CDR3 DNA reads TGTGCCAGCAGCCGCGGACAGGTCTTTAGCAATCAGCCCCAGCATTTT. Amino acids: CASSRGQVFSNQPQHF.

This clone was picked up one time. This chain connects TRBV5-1 to TRBJ1-3; TRBD1 matches 9 bases. The V segment lost 0 bases and the J segment 2 bases; nucleotides outside the gene matches: 0. The germline gives CDR1 SGHRS, CDR2 YFSETQ. The CDR3 is 15 amino acids. CDR3 region: CASSLDRGPGNTIYF. CDR3 in DNA: TGCGCCAGCAGCTTGGACAGGGGGCCTGGAAACACCATATATTTT. Drawing the rest from reference TRBV5-1 and TRBJ1-3, the complete variable domain is KAGVTQTPRYLIKTRGQQVTLSCSPISGHRSVSWYQQTPGQGLQFLFEYFSETQRNKGNFPGRFSGRQFSNSRSEMNVSTLELGDSALYLCASSLDRGPGNTIYFGEGSWLTVV.

The chain links TRBV7-9 to TRBJ2-1; possibly TRBD1 or TRBD2 for D (5 bases each). Germline loops: CDR1 SEHNR, CDR2 FQNEAQ (reference sequence). V lost 10 bases and J lost 6, with 16 bases in between. The CDR3 consists of 13 residues. CDR3 sequence (DNA): TGTGCCACCCCGGGGCTTTTATTCAATGAGCAGTTCTTC. The encoded protein is CATPGLLFNEQFF.

This sequence joins TRBV6-1 and TRBJ1-5, with 9 bases that match TRBD1. Germline lookup yields CDR1 MNHNS and CDR2 SASEGT. V was clipped by 3 bases and J by 6 bases; unmatched bases: 6. The CDR3 sequence is 15 residues long. This CDR3 is CASSDLDRGSQPQHF. For the CDR3, the DNA is TGTGCCAGCAGTGACCTCGACAGGGGGAGTCAGCCCCAGCATTTT.

CDR3 sequence: CASSWGGSDYEQYF. CDR3 bases: TGTGCCAGTAGTTGGGGGGGTTCCGACTACGAGCAGTACTTC. The rearrangement joins TRBV19 to TRBJ2-7, with 7 bases fitting TRBD2. The CDR3 totals 14 residues. Per the germline V gene, CDR1 is LNHDA and CDR2 is SQIVND (reference sequence). The V gene end was trimmed by 5 bases and the J gene end by 3 bases; junction bases not matched to a gene: 7.

The rearrangement uses TRBV6-5 and TRBJ1-1; D gene unclear. The V end lost 0 bases, the J end lost 3 bases, and 5 bases lay between the germline ends. CDR1 is MNHEY, CDR2 SVGAGI, per germline. The CDR3 has 13 residues. CDR3 sequence: CASSYSWDTEAFF. The CDR3 coding sequence is TGTGCCAGCAGTTACTCCTGGGACACTGAAGCTTTCTTT.

The J gene is TRBJ2-5, the V gene TRBV7-9; TRBD2 agrees at 7 bases. The length of the CDR3 is 15 residues. J lost 1 base, V lost 1 base, and 3 bases had no gene match. Germline V gene lookup returns CDR1 SEHNR and CDR2 FQNEAQ (reference sequence). The DNA for the CDR3 is TGTGCCAGCAGCTTAGGAGCGGGGCTCCAAGAGACCCAGTACTTC. Its protein is CASSLGAGLQETQYF.

The V and J genes are TRBV15 and TRBJ2-5, with a tentative D call TRBD2 (5 bases). The germline gives CDR1 LNHNV, CDR2 YYDKDF (reference sequence). Trimming stripped 3 bases from V and 7 bases from J, with 15 bases between. CDR3 length: 14 residues. This CDR3 reads CATSRGDVRGTQYF. In nucleotides, the CDR3 is TGTGCCACCAGCAGGGGTGACGTTCGGGGGACCCAGTACTTC.

This rearrangement joins TRBV21-1 to TRBJ1-2. TRBV21-1 is classified as a pseudogene. This CDR3 has 14 amino acids. The CDR3, as DNA: TGTGCCAGCAGCAAAGCGCACAGGGACTGTGGCTACACCTTC. This sequence encodes CASSKAHRDCGYTF.

The V gene is TRBV6-5, the J gene TRBJ1-1, with 8 bases aligning to TRBD1. CDR1 MNHEY and CDR2 SVGAGI come from the germline V gene. This CDR3 has 14 residues. With 2 bases clipped from V and 4 bases from J, the junction kept 3 bases outside the gene matches. CDR3 in DNA: TGTGCCAGCAGTTACGGACAGGGCTCCACTGAAGCTTTCTTT. As protein: CASSYGQGSTEAFF.

The chain couples TRBV5-4 to TRBJ2-3; perhaps TRBD2 as D (6 bases). The V gene lost 4 bases and the J gene lost 6 bases, with 21 bases spanning the gap. Germline V gene sequence: CDR1 SGHNT, CDR2 YYREEE (reference sequence). This CDR3 is built from 16 residues. CDR3 in DNA: TGTGCCAGCAGCAAGGAAAGGCGGCGGGGCCTCGATACGCAGTATTTT. It translates to CASSKERRRGLDTQYF.

The chain uses TRBV18 and TRBJ1-2; TRBD1 aligns across 8 bases. This CDR3 contains 15 residues. CDR1 is KGHSH and CDR2 is LQKENI in the germline V gene. After removal of 2 bases from V and 6 bases from J, the junction contained 8 bases not matched to a gene. The CDR3, as DNA: TGTGCCAGCTCACCATCGCCAGGGGGCGCGGATGGCTACACCTTC. Translation gives CASSPSPGGADGYTF.

This clone has just a few counts. The chain joins TRBV6-1 to TRBJ1-2; D unclear. The germline V and J ends were trimmed by 6 bases and 7 bases, with 15 bases remaining between them. Per the germline V gene, CDR1 is MNHNS and CDR2 is SASEGT. This CDR3 region has 13 residues. This CDR3 is CASSETARLGYTF. As DNA, the CDR3 is TGTGCCAGCAGCGAAACGGCCCGACTTGGCTACACCTTC.

This clone was counted a single time. The chain uses TRBV5-4 and TRBJ1-1; D not resolved. The ends were cut back, 4 bases at V and 1 base at J, with 14 bases in the middle. Germline V gene data show CDR1 as SGHNT and CDR2 as YYREEE (reference sequence). This CDR3 has 15 amino acids. For the CDR3, the DNA is TGTGCCAGCAGCCCCGGAAGGGCACGGAACACTGAAGCTTTCTTT. Translation gives CASSPGRARNTEAFF.

CDR3 nucleotide sequence: TGTGCCAGCAGCGACGGCAGCTACGAGCAGTACTTC. It specifies CASSDGSYEQYF. The chain is built from TRBV7-9 and TRBJ2-7; D unresolved. Germline V gene lookup returns CDR1 SEHNR and CDR2 FQNEAQ (reference sequence). V was shortened by 5 bases and J by 3 bases, with 8 bases between the two germline ends. This CDR3 has 12 residues.

The chain links TRBV27 to TRBJ1-1; 8 positions agree with TRBD1. There are 15 residues in the CDR3. V lost 7 bases and J lost 1; bases outside the gene matches: 8. The germline V gene encodes CDR1 MNHEY and CDR2 SMNVEV (reference sequence). The CDR3, as DNA: TGTGCCAGCAACAGTAACAGGGGGGCGAACACTGAAGCTTTCTTT. Amino acid sequence: CASNSNRGANTEAFF.

The rearrangement joins TRBV18 to TRBJ1-3, with D perhaps TRBD1 (5 bases). Germline V gene lookup returns CDR1 KGHSH and CDR2 LQKENI. V was clipped by 6 bases and J by 0 bases, with 15 bases between them. The length of the CDR3 is 16 residues. CDR3 residues: CASSQGDPSSGNTIYF. DNA of the CDR3: TGTGCCAGCTCTCAAGGGGACCCGAGCTCTGGAAACACCATATATTTT.

The J gene is TRBJ1-3, the V gene TRBV25-1; D is ambiguous. Germline lookup yields CDR1 MGHDK and CDR2 SYGVNS. Between the trimmed V and J ends, which lost 6 bases and 4 bases, there was a span of 10 bases. This CDR3 region has 13 residues. Here the CDR3 DNA reads TGTGCCAGCAGCCGGGGTTCCGGAAACACCATATATTTT. Translation: CASSRGSGNTIYF.